This T cell receptor beta chain is drawn from a study of blood T cell repertoires in COVID-19. Study overall: Material from acute and convalescent COVID-19 was sourced from the United States, Italy and Spain. Nucleic acid was either cDNA or gDNA, and it came from T cells, B-cell-depleted T cells, or PBMCs.

V shed 0 bases and J 4 bases; nucleotides not matched to a gene: 0. The length of the CDR3 is 14 residues. Germline assignment: CDR1 MNHEY and CDR2 SVGAGI. Methods used by the authors: Estimation of nucleated cell counts was performed using reference gene primer amplification. Assay used: immunoSEQ multiplex PCR; TCRdb lists only in-frame clones, some missing. That table supplies the V and J calls and clone size; D and trimming were determined from the DNA. Here the sample spans fewer than 250,000 clones, 85% to 90% being singletons. The origin of this receptor is a man in his 60s with acute or convalescent COVID-19. The V and J genes are TRBV6-5 and TRBJ2-5; 9 bases map to TRBD2. The sequenced sample consisted of peripheral blood. The CDR3 spells CASSYSAGGETQYF. The CDR3 nucleotides read TGTGCCAGCAGTTACTCAGCGGGAGGAGAGACCCAGTACTTC.